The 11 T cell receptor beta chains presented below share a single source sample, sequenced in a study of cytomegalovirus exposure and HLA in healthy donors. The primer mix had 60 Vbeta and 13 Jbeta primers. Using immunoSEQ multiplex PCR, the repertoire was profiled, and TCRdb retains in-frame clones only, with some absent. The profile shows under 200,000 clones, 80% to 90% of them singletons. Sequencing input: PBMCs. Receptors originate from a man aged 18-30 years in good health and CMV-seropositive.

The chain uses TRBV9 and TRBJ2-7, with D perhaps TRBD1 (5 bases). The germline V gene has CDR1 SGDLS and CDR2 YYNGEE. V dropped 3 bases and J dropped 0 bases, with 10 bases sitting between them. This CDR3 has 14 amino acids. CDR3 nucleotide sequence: TGTGCCAGCAGCGGAACAGGCAGCTCCTACGAGCAGTACTTC. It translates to CASSGTGSSYEQYF.

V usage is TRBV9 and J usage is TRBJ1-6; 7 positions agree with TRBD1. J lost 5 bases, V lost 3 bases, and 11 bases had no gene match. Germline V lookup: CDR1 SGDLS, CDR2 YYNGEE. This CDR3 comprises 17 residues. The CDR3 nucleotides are TGTGCCAGCAGCGCCCTTACCCCTGGGACAGATAATTCACCCCTCCACTTT. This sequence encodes CASSALTPGTDNSPLHF.

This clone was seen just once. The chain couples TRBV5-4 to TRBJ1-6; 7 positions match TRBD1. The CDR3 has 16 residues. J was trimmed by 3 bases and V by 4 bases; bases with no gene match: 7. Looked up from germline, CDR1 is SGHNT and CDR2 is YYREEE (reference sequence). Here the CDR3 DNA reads TGTGCCAGCAGCGTGGACGGGACAGACTATAATTCACCCCTCCACTTT. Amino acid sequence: CASSVDGTDYNSPLHF.

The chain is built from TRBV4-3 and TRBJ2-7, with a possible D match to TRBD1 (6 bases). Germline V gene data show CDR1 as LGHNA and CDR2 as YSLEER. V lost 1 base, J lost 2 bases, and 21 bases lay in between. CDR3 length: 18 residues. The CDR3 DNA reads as TGCGCCAGCAGCCAAGTTTTCCAGGGGTCGATCCTACCCTACGAGCAGTACTTC. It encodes CASSQVFQGSILPYEQYF.

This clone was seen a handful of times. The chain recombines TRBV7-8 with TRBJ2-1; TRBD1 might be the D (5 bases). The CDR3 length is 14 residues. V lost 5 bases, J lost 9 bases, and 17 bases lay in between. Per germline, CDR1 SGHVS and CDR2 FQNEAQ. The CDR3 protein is CASSAPRTLGEQFF. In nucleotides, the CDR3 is TGTGCCAGCAGCGCACCCCGGACACTTGGTGAGCAGTTCTTC.

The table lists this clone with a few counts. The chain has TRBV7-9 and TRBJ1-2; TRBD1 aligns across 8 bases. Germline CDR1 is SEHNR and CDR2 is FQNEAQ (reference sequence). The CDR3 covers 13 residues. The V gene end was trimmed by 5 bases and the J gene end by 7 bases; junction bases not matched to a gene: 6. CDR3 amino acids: CASSLGQGLGYTF. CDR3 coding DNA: TGTGCCAGCAGCCTCGGACAGGGCCTTGGCTACACCTTC.

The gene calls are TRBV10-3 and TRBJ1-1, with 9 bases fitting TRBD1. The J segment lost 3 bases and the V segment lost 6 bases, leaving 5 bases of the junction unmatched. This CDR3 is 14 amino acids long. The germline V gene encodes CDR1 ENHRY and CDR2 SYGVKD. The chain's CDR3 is CAIRNRGRDTEAFF. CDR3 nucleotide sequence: TGTGCCATCAGAAACAGGGGGCGGGACACTGAAGCTTTCTTT.

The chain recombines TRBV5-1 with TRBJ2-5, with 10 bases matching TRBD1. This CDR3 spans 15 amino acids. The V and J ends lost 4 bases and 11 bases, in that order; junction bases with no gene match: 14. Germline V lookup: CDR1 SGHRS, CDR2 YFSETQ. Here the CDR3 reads CASSPPGQGYQEQYF. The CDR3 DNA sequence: TGCGCCAGCAGCCCTCCGGGACAGGGGTATCAGGAGCAGTACTTC.

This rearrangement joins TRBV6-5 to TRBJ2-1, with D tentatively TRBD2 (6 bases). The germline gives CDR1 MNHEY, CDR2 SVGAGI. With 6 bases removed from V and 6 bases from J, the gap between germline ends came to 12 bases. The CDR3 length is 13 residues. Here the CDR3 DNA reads TGTGCCAGCAGGAGCCGGACTATCAATGAGCAGTTCTTC. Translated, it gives CASRSRTINEQFF.

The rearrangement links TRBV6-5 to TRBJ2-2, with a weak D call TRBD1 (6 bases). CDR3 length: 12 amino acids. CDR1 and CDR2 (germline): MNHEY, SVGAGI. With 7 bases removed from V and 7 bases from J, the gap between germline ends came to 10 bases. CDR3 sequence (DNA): TGTGCCAGCACCCAAGGGGGCGGGGAGCTGTTTTTT. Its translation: CASTQGGGELFF.

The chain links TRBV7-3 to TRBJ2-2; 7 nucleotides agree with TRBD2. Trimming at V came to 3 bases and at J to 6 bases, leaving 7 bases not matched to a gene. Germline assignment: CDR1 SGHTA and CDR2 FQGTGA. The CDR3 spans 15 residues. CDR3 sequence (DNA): TGTGCCAGCAGCTTGCGGGGGTTCCAACCCGGGGAGCTGTTTTTT. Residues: CASSLRGFQPGELFF.